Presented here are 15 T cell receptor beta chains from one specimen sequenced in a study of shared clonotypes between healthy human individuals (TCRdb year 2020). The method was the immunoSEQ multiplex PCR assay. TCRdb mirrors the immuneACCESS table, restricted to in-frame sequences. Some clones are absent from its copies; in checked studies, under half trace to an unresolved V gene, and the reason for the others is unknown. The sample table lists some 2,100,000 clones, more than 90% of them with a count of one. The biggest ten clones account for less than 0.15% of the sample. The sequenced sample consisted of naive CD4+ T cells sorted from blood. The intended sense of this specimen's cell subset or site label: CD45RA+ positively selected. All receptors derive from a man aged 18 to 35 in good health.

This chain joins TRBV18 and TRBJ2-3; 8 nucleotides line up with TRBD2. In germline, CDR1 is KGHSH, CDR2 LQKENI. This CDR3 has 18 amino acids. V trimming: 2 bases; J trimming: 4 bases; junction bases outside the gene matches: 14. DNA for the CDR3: TGTGCCAGCTCACCAAGCCGGGGGGGAGGGGCCCCACCAGATACGCAGTATTTT. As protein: CASSPSRGGGAPPDTQYF.

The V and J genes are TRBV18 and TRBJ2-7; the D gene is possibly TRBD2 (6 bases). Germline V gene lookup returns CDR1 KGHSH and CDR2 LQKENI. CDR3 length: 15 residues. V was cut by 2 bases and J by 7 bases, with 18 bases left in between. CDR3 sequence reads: CASSPASSPGGEQYF. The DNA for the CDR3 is TGTGCCAGCTCACCAGCCTCGTCCCCCGGGGGAGAGCAGTACTTC.

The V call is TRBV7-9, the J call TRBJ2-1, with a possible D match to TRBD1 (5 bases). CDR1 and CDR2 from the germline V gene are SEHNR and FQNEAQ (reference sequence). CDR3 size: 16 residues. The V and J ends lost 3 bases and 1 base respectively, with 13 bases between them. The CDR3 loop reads CASSLVGKGSYNEQFF. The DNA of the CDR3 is TGTGCCAGCAGCTTGGTAGGCAAGGGGTCCTACAATGAGCAGTTCTTC. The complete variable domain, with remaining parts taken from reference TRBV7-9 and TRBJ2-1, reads DTGVSQNPRHKITKRGQNVTFRCDPISEHNRLYWYRQTLGQGPEFLTYFQNEAQLEKSRLLSDRFSAERPKGSFSTLEIQRTEQGDSAMYLCASSLVGKGSYNEQFFGPGTRLTVL.

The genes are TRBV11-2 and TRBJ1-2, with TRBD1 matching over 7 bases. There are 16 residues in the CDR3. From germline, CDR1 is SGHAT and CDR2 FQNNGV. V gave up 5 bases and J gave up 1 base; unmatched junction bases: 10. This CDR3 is CASSPQGRRVNYGYTF. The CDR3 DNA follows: TGTGCCAGCAGCCCACAGGGGAGAAGGGTTAACTATGGCTACACCTTC.

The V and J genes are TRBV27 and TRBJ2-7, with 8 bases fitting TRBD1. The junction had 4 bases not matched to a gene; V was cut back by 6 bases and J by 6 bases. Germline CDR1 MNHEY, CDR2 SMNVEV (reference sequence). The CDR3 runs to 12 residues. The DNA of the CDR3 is TGTGCCAGCAGGCGACAGGGGAGCGAGCAGTACTTC. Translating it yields CASRRQGSEQYF.

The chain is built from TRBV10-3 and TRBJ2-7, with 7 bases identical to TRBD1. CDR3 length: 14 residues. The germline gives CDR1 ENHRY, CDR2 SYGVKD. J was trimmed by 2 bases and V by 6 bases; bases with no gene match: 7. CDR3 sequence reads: CAIRSDRETYEQYF. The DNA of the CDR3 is TGTGCCATCAGGTCAGACAGGGAAACCTACGAGCAGTACTTC.

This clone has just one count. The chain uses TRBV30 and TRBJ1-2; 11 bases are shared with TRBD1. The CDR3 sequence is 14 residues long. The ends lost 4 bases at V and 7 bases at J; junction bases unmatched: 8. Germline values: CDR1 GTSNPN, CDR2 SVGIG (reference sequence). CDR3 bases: TGTGCCTGGAACTCCGGGACAGGGGGAAGTGGCTACACCTTC. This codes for CAWNSGTGGSGYTF.

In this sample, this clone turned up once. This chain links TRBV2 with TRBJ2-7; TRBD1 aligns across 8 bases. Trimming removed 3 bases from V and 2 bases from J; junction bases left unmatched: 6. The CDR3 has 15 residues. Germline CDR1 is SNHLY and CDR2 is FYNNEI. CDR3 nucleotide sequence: TGTGCCAGCAGTGACGTACAGGGGGGACCCTACGAGCAGTACTTC. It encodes CASSDVQGGPYEQYF.

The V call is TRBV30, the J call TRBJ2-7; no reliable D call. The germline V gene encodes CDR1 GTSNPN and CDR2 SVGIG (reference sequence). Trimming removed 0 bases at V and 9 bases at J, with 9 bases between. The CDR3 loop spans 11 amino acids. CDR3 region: CAWSVGLGQYF. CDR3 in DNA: TGTGCCTGGAGTGTGGGTCTAGGGCAGTACTTC.

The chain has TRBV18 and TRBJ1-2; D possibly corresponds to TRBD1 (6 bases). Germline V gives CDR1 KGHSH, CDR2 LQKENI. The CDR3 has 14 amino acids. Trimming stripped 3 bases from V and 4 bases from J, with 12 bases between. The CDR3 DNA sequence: TGTGCCAGCTCACCTTTACAGGGAAGCTATGGCTACACCTTC. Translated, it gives CASSPLQGSYGYTF.

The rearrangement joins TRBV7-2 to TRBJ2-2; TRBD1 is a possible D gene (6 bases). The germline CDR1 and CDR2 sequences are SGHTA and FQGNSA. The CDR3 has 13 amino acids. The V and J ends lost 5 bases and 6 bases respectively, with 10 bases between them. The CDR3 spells CASSPWTAGELFF. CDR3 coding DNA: TGTGCCAGCAGCCCCTGGACAGCCGGGGAGCTGTTTTTT.

The CDR3 protein is CASSPDREKLFF. CDR3 DNA: TGTGCCAGCTCACCAGACAGGGAAAAACTGTTTTTT. This chain connects TRBV18 to TRBJ1-4; weak D call: TRBD1 (6 bases). Germline CDR1 and CDR2: KGHSH and LQKENI. V lost 2 bases, J lost 8 bases, and 6 bases lay in between. The CDR3 runs to 12 residues.

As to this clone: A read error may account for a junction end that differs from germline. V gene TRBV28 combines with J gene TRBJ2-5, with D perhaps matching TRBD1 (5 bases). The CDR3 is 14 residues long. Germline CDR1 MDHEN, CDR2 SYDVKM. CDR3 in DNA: TGTGCCAGCGGTTTTCTGGACATCCAAGAGACCCAGTACTTC. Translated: CASGFLDIQETQYF. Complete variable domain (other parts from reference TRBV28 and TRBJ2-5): DVKVTQSSRYLVKRTGEKVFLECVQDMDHENMFWYRQDPGLGLRLIYFSYDVKMKEKGDIPEGYSVSREKKERFSLILESASTNQTSMYLCASGFLDIQETQYFGPGTRLLVL.

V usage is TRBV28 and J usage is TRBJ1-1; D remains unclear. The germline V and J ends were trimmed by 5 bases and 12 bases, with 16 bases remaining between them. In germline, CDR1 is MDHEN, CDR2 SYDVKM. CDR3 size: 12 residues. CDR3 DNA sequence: TGTGCCAGCAGTCCCATAACCGGTGGGACTTTCTTT. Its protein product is CASSPITGGTFF.

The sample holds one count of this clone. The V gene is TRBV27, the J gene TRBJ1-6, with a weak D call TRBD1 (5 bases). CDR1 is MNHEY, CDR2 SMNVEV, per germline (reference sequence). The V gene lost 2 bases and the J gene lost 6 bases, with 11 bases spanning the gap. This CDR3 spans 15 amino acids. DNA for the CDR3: TGTGCCAGCAGTTTAGTAAGGGGTAGTAATTCACCCCTCCACTTT. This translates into CASSLVRGSNSPLHF.